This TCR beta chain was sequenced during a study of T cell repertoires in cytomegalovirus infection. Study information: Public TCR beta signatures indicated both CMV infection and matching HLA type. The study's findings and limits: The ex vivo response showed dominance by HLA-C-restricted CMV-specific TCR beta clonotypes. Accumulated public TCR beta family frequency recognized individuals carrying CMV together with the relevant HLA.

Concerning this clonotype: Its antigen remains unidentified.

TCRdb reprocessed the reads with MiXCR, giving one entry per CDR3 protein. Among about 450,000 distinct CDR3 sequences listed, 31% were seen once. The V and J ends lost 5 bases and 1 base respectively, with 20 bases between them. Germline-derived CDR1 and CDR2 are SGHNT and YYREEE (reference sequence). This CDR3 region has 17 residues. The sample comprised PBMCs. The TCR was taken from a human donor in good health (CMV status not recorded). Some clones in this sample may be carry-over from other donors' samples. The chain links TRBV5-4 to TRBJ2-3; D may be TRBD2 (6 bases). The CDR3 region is CASREAGGAGGTDTQYF. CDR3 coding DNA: TGTGCCAGCAGAGAAGCCGGAGGGGCGGGTGGCACAGATACGCAGTATTTT.